This T cell receptor beta chain comes out of a study of somatic mutations in cytotoxic T cells in rheumatoid arthritis. Broader study findings: Relative to age-matched healthy controls, rheumatoid arthritis patients did not differ significantly in CD8+ T-cell clonality.

Trimming stripped 2 bases from V and 5 bases from J, with 7 bases between. The CDR3 covers 12 residues. The germline CDR1 and CDR2 sequences are KGHSH and LQKENI. Per the authors' pipeline: Matches to published virus-specific TCRB sequences were rare among patient CD8+ clones larger than 1%. The assay was immunoSEQ multiplex PCR, and TCRdb's table has in-frame clones only and misses some. V and J calls plus clone size are reproduced from that table; the DNA served to infer D and trimming. The sample carries under 200 clones, under 95% recorded once. A word on this clone: Antigen: not known.

Sequencing input: CD4+ T cells sorted from synovial fluid. The TCR comes from a woman younger than 30 with rheumatoid arthritis. The J gene is TRBJ2-7, the V gene TRBV18, with D uncertain. CDR3 sequence reads: CASSPYSDEQYF. In DNA, the CDR3 is TGTGCCAGCTCACCATATTCCGACGAGCAGTACTTC.